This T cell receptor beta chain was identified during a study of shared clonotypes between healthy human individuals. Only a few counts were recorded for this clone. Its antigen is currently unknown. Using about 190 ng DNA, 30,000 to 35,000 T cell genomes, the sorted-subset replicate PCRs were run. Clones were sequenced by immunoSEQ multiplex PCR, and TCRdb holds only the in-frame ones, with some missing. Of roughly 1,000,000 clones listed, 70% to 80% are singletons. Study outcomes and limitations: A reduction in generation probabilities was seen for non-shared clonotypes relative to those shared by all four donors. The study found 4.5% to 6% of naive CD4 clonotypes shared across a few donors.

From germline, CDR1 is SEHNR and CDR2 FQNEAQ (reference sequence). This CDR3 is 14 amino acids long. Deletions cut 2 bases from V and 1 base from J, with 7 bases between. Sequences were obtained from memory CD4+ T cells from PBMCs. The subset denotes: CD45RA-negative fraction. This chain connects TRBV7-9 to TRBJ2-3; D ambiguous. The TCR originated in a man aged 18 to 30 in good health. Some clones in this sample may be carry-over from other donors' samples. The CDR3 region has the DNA TGTGCCAGCAGCTTATTCACCGGCACAGATACGCAGTATTTT. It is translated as CASSLFTGTDTQYF.